Listed here is a single TCR beta chain. These data belong to a study of blood T cell repertoires in COVID-19. Per the authors' pipeline: Estimation of nucleated cell counts was performed using reference gene primer amplification. Only in-frame clones appear in the TCRdb table, and some are missing; sequencing was by immunoSEQ multiplex PCR. V, J and clone size were drawn from that table, and D and trimming were deduced from the DNA. Here the sample spans 210,000 or so clones, approximately 80% being singletons. Germline V gene data show CDR1 as SQVTM and CDR2 as ANQGSEA. Trimming removed 4 bases at V and 2 bases at J, with 8 bases between. CDR3 size: 12 residues.

The sequence was obtained from an elderly woman with COVID-19, enrolled during active disease. Sequenced sample: peripheral blood. The chain has TRBV29-1 and TRBJ1-2; D is undetermined. CDR3 coding DNA: TGCAGCGTTGCGGTTCACAACTATGGCTACACCTTC. Residues: CSVAVHNYGYTF. The variable domain in full, completed from reference TRBV29-1 and TRBJ1-2, reads SAVISQKPSRDICQRGTSLTIQCQVDSQVTMMFWYRQQPGQSLTLIATANQGSEATYESGFVIDKFPISRPNLTFSTLTVSNMSPEDSSIYLCSVAVHNYGYTFGSGTRLTVV.